A selection of T cell receptor beta chains follows, all from one sample in a study of T cell repertoires in cytomegalovirus infection. Via MiXCR, TCRdb re-called the reads, giving one row per CDR3 protein. This sample has approximately 910,000 distinct CDR3 sequences, with less than 35% found just once. Which antigens these TCRs recognize remains unknown. The specimen was cultured CD8+ T cells from PBMCs, collected from culture after CMV antigen stimulation. The receptors originated from a human donor in good health (CMV status not recorded). Some clones in this sample may be carry-over from other donors' samples. CDR3s include the opening cysteine and the closing phenylalanine or tryptophan. D genes are given only for firm matches. Only some rows state a clone size, as once, few, many or a class for expanded clones.

16	few	TRBV7-8	TRBJ1-4	.	TGTGCCAGCAGCCCAAGACAGCCCACAACTAATGAAAAACTGTTTTTT	CASSPRQPTTNEKLFF
14	.	TRBV7-3	TRBJ2-2	.	TGTGCCAGCAGCTTCGGGGTTCGCGGCGGGGAGCTGTTTTTT	CASSFGVRGGELFF
14	few	TRBV20-1	TRBJ2-2	.	TGCAGTGCTAGCCCGTTAAAAAACACCGGGGAGCTGTTTTTT	CSASPLKNTGELFF
13	many	TRBV2	TRBJ2-7	.	TGTGCCAGCATGGAGTTCCAATGGGACGAGCAGTACTTC	CASMEFQWDEQYF
16	.	TRBV20-1	TRBJ1-1	.	TGCAGTGCTAGACGGCCTGACCGGGAAGCCAACACTGAAGCTTTCTTT	CSARRPDREANTEAFF
14	.	TRBV6-6	TRBJ2-5	.	TGTGCCAGCAGTTCTGTGACGGGGGGCAGGGCCCAGTACTTC	CASSSVTGGRAQYF
10	.	TRBV6-5	TRBJ2-7	.	TGTGCCAGCGGGATGAGGGAGCAGTACTTC	CASGMREQYF
15	few	TRBV4-1	TRBJ2-3	.	TGCGCCAGCAGCCCCGAGTCGGGAGGCACAGATACGCAGTATTTT	CASSPESGGTDTQYF
13	.	TRBV4-1	TRBJ2-3	.	TGTGCCAGCAGCCGTAGTAGGGGAGATACGCAGTATTTT	CASSRSRGDTQYF
15	.	TRBV12-3/TRBV12-4	TRBJ2-7	.	TGTGCCAGCAGTTTCTACGCCGGGTTACCCTACGAGCAGTACTTC	CASSFYAGLPYEQYF
17	many	TRBV7-2	TRBJ1-2	.	TGTGCCAGCAGCTTAGATCCTGATCAGCCTAACAACTATGGCTACACCTTC	CASSLDPDQPNNYGYTF
17	once	TRBV27	TRBJ1-6	TRBD1	TGTGCCAGCAGTTTATCGTGGGCACAGGGGGCGAATTCACCCCTCCACTTT	CASSLSWAQGANSPLHF
12	.	TRBV29-1	TRBJ1-1	.	TGCAGCGCCAGTGACATGAACACTGAAGCTTTCTTT	CSASDMNTEAFF
12	.	TRBV7-4	TRBJ2-7	.	TGTGCCAGCAGCCAACAGGGAGGGGAGCAGTACTTC	CASSQQGGEQYF
16	.	TRBV15	TRBJ2-2	.	TGTGCCACCAGCTTACGTCCGACAGTGAACACCGGGGAGCTGTTTTTT	CATSLRPTVNTGELFF
16	many	TRBV7-6	TRBJ1-1	.	TGTGCCAGCAGCTTAGTGCGTAGAGGGCCAAACACTGAAGCTTTCTTT	CASSLVRRGPNTEAFF
17	many	TRBV25-1	TRBJ2-2	TRBD2	TGTGCCAGCAGCGGGGCAGCGGGGGGGGCGAACACCGGGGAGCTGTTTTTT	CASSGAAGGANTGELFF
15	.	TRBV12-3/TRBV12-4	TRBJ2-5	.	TGTGCCAGCAGTTTCGCCTTCTACGCTCAAGAGACCCAGTACTTC	CASSFAFYAQETQYF
18	.	TRBV7-9	TRBJ1-5	TRBD1	TGTGCCAGCAGCGTAGGTCCGTCAGTGACAGGGACTATCTGGCCCCAGCATTTT	CASSVGPSVTGTIWPQHF
15	.	TRBV12-3/TRBV12-4	TRBJ2-1	.	TGTGCCAGCAGTTTATGGGGGGGGGCCGATAATGAGCAGTTCTTC	CASSLWGGADNEQFF
14	.	TRBV6-1	TRBJ1-5	.	TGTGCCAGCAGTGAAGGATGGGGGGCCCAGCCCCAGCATTTT	CASSEGWGAQPQHF
13	few	TRBV10-3	TRBJ2-1	TRBD2	TGTGCCATCGAAGCGGGGGGCCTCAATGAGCAGTTCTTC	CAIEAGGLNEQFF
14	.	TRBV20-1	TRBJ1-5	.	TGCAGTGCTATCGAGGAGAAATTCAATCAGCCCCAGCATTTT	CSAIEEKFNQPQHF
14	.	TRBV5-1	TRBJ1-1	.	TGCGCCAGCAGCTTCGTACAGGGAGAAACTGAAGCTTTCTTT	CASSFVQGETEAFF
14	.	TRBV12-3/TRBV12-4	TRBJ2-2	TRBD1	TGTGCCACCAAGACAGGGCAGAACACCGGGGAGCTGTTTTTT	CATKTGQNTGELFF
14	.	TRBV27	TRBJ1-2	.	TGTGCCAGCAGTGGGGGCGGAGGGGGATATGGCTACACCTTC	CASSGGGGGYGYTF
11	.	TRBV27	TRBJ1-1	.	TGTGCCAGCAACCCCGAGTCTGAAGCTTTCTTT	CASNPESEAFF
21	.	TRBV15	TRBJ1-5	TRBD1	TGTGCCACCAGCAGAGATCAGGGATACAGGGGGGACTCCAACAGGAATCAGCCCCAGCATTTT	CATSRDQGYRGDSNRNQPQHF
15	.	TRBV5-6	TRBJ1-6	TRBD1	TGTGCCAGCAGCTGGCCGGGACAGGGCAATTCACCCCTCCACTTT	CASSWPGQGNSPLHF
13	few	TRBV12-3/TRBV12-4	TRBJ2-1	.	TGTGCCAGCAGCCCGAAAGACCAGTTTGAGCAGTTCTTC	CASSPKDQFEQFF
15	.	TRBV7-9	TRBJ2-5	.	TGTGCCAGCAGCTTAGGGACGGTGACCCAAGAGACCCAGTACTTC	CASSLGTVTQETQYF
17	few	TRBV11-2	TRBJ2-1	TRBD2	TGTGCCAGCAGCCTCCGACTAGCGGGGGCTCAATACAATGAGCAGTTCTTC	CASSLRLAGAQYNEQFF
17	.	TRBV7-9	TRBJ2-3	TRBD2	TGTGCCAGCAGCTCCACCCTACTAGCGGGGGTCACAGATACGCAGTATTTT	CASSSTLLAGVTDTQYF
14	few	TRBV20-1	TRBJ1-5	.	TGCAGTGCTAGTTCGGCTTATAGCAATCAGCCCCAGCATTTT	CSASSAYSNQPQHF
16	many	TRBV7-8	TRBJ2-4	TRBD2	TGTGCCAGCAGCTTTCCGGGACTAGCGGTCCAAAACATTCAGTACTTC	CASSFPGLAVQNIQYF
15	.	TRBV4-1	TRBJ1-2	TRBD1	TGCGCCAGCAGCCAATGGACAGGGGGCTCCTATGGCTACACCTTC	CASSQWTGGSYGYTF
15	few	TRBV4-2	TRBJ2-7	.	TGTGCCAGCAGCCAAGGGCAATCAGACTCCTACGAGCAGTACTTC	CASSQGQSDSYEQYF
14	.	TRBV7-3	TRBJ2-5	.	TGTGCCAGCAGCTCTCCCACAGCTTTTGAGGCCCAGTACTTC	CASSSPTAFEAQYF
15	.	TRBV2	TRBJ1-5	.	TGTGCCAGCAGTTCCGGACAGTCTGGCAATCAGCCCCAGCATTTT	CASSSGQSGNQPQHF
14	.	TRBV7-9	TRBJ1-3	.	TGTGCCAGCAGCGCTATGCGGTCTGGAAACACCATATATTTT	CASSAMRSGNTIYF
13	.	TRBV6-1	TRBJ1-5	.	TGTGCCAGCAGTGAAGCGCTCGCTCAGCCCCAGCATTTT	CASSEALAQPQHF
16	few	TRBV7-9	TRBJ2-1	.	TGTGCCAGCACCTTGGTGAGGGATCTCCGGAGGTATGAGCAGTTCTTC	CASTLVRDLRRYEQFF
14	.	TRBV27	TRBJ1-6	TRBD1	TGTGCCAGCAGTTTAACAGGGGGAAGGTCACCCCTCCACTTT	CASSLTGGRSPLHF
13	.	TRBV27	TRBJ1-1	TRBD1	TGTGCCAGCAGGCGGGACAGGTTTTTAGAAGCTTTCTTT	CASRRDRFLEAFF
19	few	TRBV5-6	TRBJ1-1	.	TGTGCCAGCAGCCACGGGAGACGGACAATTTTGGGTTTTAGCACTGAAGCTTTCTTT	CASSHGRRTILGFSTEAFF
18	.	TRBV6-5	TRBJ1-2	.	TGTGCCAGCAGTTACTCGACGGGACGGAAAATCCTAGGCTACGGCTACACCTTC	CASSYSTGRKILGYGYTF
15	.	TRBV15	TRBJ2-1	.	TGTGCCACCAGCCCGGAGCGGAGCTCCTACAATGAGCAGTTCTTC	CATSPERSSYNEQFF
18	.	TRBV4-1	TRBJ2-3	TRBD2	TGCGCCAGCAGCCCACGGACTAGCGGGGGGCCGGGCACAGATACGCAGTATTTT	CASSPRTSGGPGTDTQYF
15	.	TRBV7-6	TRBJ2-7	.	TGTGCCAGCAGCTTAGGGGGAGGGGGAATCTACGAGCAGTACTTC	CASSLGGGGIYEQYF
15	few	TRBV12-3/TRBV12-4	TRBJ1-2	TRBD1	TGTGCCAGCAGTTTAGGCCTTGGGACAGTGGATGGCTACACCTTC	CASSLGLGTVDGYTF